The 5 T cell receptor beta chains listed next were all sequenced from one sample in a study of blood T cell repertoires in COVID-19. Repertoires were generated with immunoSEQ multiplex PCR, while TCRdb's copy carries only in-frame clones and drops some. This repertoire shows 25,000 to 35,000 clones, around 85% found once; its top ten account for about 24%. The sample taken for sequencing was peripheral blood. These receptors all stem from a human donor with active COVID-19. The donor label of this sample is uncertain.

The chain joins TRBV5-1 to TRBJ1-2; D not resolved. CDR3 length: 14 amino acids. V was pared by 0 bases and J by 6 bases, with 12 bases between. CDR1 and CDR2 (germline): SGHRS, YFSETQ. The CDR3 nucleotides are TGCGCCAGCAGCTTGGGTGCCCTAATAAATGGCTACACCTTC. Translating it yields CASSLGALINGYTF.

The rearrangement links TRBV19 to TRBJ1-3, with TRBD1 matching 7 bases. The J segment lost 0 bases and the V segment lost 8 bases, leaving 7 bases of the junction unmatched. CDR1 and CDR2 (germline): LNHDA, SQIVND (reference sequence). This CDR3 region has 15 residues. CDR3 in DNA: TGTGCCAGTCACGGACAGGACAGCTCTGGAAACACCATATATTTT. Protein: CASHGQDSSGNTIYF.

This clone showed up just once. The V and J genes are TRBV15 and TRBJ2-7; no clear D. Trimming stripped 0 bases from V and 6 bases from J, with 9 bases between. This CDR3 has 13 residues. Per the germline V gene, CDR1 is LNHNV and CDR2 is YYDKDF (reference sequence). The CDR3 region has the DNA TGTGCCACCAGCAGAGATAGGCGGTTCGAGCAGTACTTC. It codes for CATSRDRRFEQYF. Full variable domain (rest looked up from reference TRBV15 and TRBJ2-7): DAMVIQNPRYQVTQFGKPVTLSCSQTLNHNVMYWYQQKSSQAPKLLFHYYDKDFNNEADTPDNFQSRRPNTSFCFLDIRSPGLGDTAMYLCATSRDRRFEQYFGPGTRLTVT.

The chain carries TRBV24-1 and TRBJ2-1; 9 nucleotides match TRBD1. The CDR3 length is 14 residues. CDR1 and CDR2 (germline): KGHDR, SFDVKD. V gave up 4 bases and J gave up 8 bases; unmatched junction bases: 5. CDR3 DNA: TGTGCCACCAGTGAGGGGGGACAGGGTTATGAGCAGTTCTTC. Its protein is CATSEGGQGYEQFF.

V gene TRBV7-5 combines with J gene TRBJ1-2; the table names TRBD1, a call not compared with the DNA. TRBV7-5 is recorded as a pseudogene. CDR3 length equals 13 residues. CDR3 sequence: CARSLVWGSGYTF. CDR3 nucleotides: TGTGCCAGAAGCTTAGTGTGGGGCTCGGGCTACACCTTC.